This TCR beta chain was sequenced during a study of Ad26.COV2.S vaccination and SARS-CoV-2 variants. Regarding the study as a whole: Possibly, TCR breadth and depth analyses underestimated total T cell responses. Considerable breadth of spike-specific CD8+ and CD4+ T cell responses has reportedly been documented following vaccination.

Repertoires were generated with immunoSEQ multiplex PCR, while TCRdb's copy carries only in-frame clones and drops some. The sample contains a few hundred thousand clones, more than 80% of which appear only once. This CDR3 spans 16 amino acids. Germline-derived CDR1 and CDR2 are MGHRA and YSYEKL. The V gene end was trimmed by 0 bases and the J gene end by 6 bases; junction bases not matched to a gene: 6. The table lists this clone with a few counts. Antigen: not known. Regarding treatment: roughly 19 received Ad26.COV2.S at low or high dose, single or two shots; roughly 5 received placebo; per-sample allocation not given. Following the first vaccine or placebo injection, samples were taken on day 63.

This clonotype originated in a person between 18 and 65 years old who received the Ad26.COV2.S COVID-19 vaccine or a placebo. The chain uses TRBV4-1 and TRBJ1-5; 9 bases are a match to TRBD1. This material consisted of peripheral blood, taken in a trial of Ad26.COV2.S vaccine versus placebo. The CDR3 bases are TGCGCCAGCAGCCAAGAGGTGGGACAGGGAGTTCAGCCCCAGCATTTT. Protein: CASSQEVGQGVQPQHF.